Shown below are 18 T cell receptor beta chains from a single sample sequenced in a study of CD8+ T cells in alopecia areata (dated by TCRdb to 2017 to 2018). What the time point label conveys for this sample: roughly 24 weeks on oral tofacitinib. What this sample's treatment or condition label stands for: oral pan-JAK inhibitor, 5-10 mg twice daily. Library construction relied on the immunoSEQ multiplex PCR assay. RNA was extracted from all samples and reverse transcribed into cDNA, which served as template for TCR sequencing. Sourced from immuneACCESS, this table was stored by TCRdb with only in-frame sequences that have V and J called. A share of the clones is absent; for the studies checked, an unresolved V gene accounts for under half, and the remainder has no known explanation. Counted in this sample were 150,000 to 250,000 clones; 58% of them appeared once. More than 5.5% of the sample rests with the top ten.

The sequencing here drew on CD4+ T cells sorted from blood, taken at week 24, from a patient treated with tofacitinib. All receptors come from a human donor with alopecia areata.

This chain connects TRBV7-8 to TRBJ2-3; D remains unclear. Trimming left V 2 bases short and J 4 bases short, with 16 bases between. The CDR3 spans 16 residues. The germline CDR1 and CDR2 sequences are SGHVS and FQNEAQ. This chain's CDR3 is CASSLRFPVVSDTQYF. DNA of the CDR3: TGTGCCAGCAGCTTACGGTTCCCGGTGGTGTCAGATACGCAGTATTTT.

The chain is built from TRBV7-8 and TRBJ2-3; tentative D call: TRBD1 (6 bases). V shed 6 bases and J shed 9 bases, with 16 bases lying between them. In germline, CDR1 is SGHVS, CDR2 FQNEAQ. The CDR3 loop spans 13 amino acids. The CDR3: CASRLDSPGTQYF. CDR3 bases: TGTGCCAGCAGGTTGGACAGCCCCGGAACGCAGTATTTT.

The chain links TRBV15 to TRBJ2-1, with TRBD2 as a possible D gene (9 bases). Germline CDR1 LNHNV, CDR2 YYDKDF (reference sequence). The germline V and J ends were trimmed by 0 bases and 10 bases, with 19 bases remaining between them. The CDR3 length is 16 residues. The CDR3 DNA is TGTGCCACCAGCAGAGATAGCAGGGGGCTAGCGGGAGAGCAGTTCTTC. Encoded protein: CATSRDSRGLAGEQFF.

This clone was counted only a few times. The CDR3 DNA follows: TGTGCCACCCGGGACAGGGGGCTCGGCGAGCAGTACTTC. Its protein is CATRDRGLGEQYF. The rearrangement uses TRBV6-1 and TRBJ2-7; the match to TRBD1 covers 12 bases. Germline CDR1 MNHNS, CDR2 SASEGT. Losses at the gene ends were 10 bases for V and 6 bases for J; bases not matched to a gene: 7. CDR3 size: 13 residues.

This clone has ten or more counts. The J gene is TRBJ2-1, the V gene TRBV7-8; TRBD1 matches 7 bases. Trimming took 7 bases from V and 10 from J; bases not matched to a gene: 13. Per germline, CDR1 SGHVS and CDR2 FQNEAQ. There are 14 residues in the CDR3. The CDR3 nucleotides read TGTGCCAGCACTAAAGTCGACAGGGACGGGGAGCAGTTCTTC. It is translated as CASTKVDRDGEQFF.

This clone occurred many times. The gene calls are TRBV11-2 and TRBJ1-2; tentatively, D is TRBD1 (6 bases). Germline CDR1 is SGHAT and CDR2 is FQNNGV. V was shortened by 3 bases and J by 8 bases, with 16 bases between the two germline ends. This CDR3 has 14 residues. CDR3 coding DNA: TGTGCCAGCAGCTTTTCAGGGGCGGGCCGAGGCTACACCTTC. Protein: CASSFSGAGRGYTF.

The chain carries TRBV7-2 and TRBJ2-6, with D maybe TRBD2 (6 bases). The length of the CDR3 is 19 residues. Trimming shortened V by 3 bases and J by 1 base, and 19 bases separated the two germline ends. Germline lookup yields CDR1 SGHTA and CDR2 FQGNSA. CDR3 residues: CASSFDRDWLRSGANVLTF. CDR3 coding DNA: TGTGCCAGCAGCTTCGACCGGGACTGGTTACGTTCTGGGGCCAACGTCCTGACTTTC.

J is TRBJ1-2 and V is TRBV25-1; D is undetermined. Germline V gene lookup returns CDR1 MGHDK and CDR2 SYGVNS. V was shortened by 5 bases and J by 4 bases, with 11 bases between the two germline ends. This CDR3 contains 13 residues. The CDR3: CASSWTVSYGYTF. The CDR3 DNA is TGTGCCAGCAGTTGGACGGTCAGCTATGGCTACACCTTC.

The chain is built from TRBV27 and TRBJ1-2; D is uncertain. The ends were cut back, 4 bases at V and 0 bases at J, with 12 bases in the middle. The CDR3 contains 15 residues. Germline loops: CDR1 MNHEY, CDR2 SMNVEV (reference sequence). This chain's CDR3 is CASSSFLEANYGYTF. CDR3 bases: TGTGCCAGCAGTTCCTTCCTTGAGGCTAACTATGGCTACACCTTC.

This clone was observed a few times. The rearrangement links TRBV29-1 to TRBJ2-3; no clear D gene. Germline V CDR1 and CDR2: SQVTM, ANQGSEA. Trimming removed 4 bases at V and 5 bases at J, with 10 bases between. The CDR3 is 12 residues long. CDR3 sequence (DNA): TGCAGCGTTGCTCCCGGGCGAGATACGCAGTATTTT. As protein: CSVAPGRDTQYF.

The sample holds a few counts of this clone. The V and J genes are TRBV30 and TRBJ2-1, with 10 bases identical to TRBD2. This CDR3 contains 15 residues. The ends lost 4 bases at V and 6 bases at J; junction bases unmatched: 9. CDR1 is GTSNPN, CDR2 SVGIG, per germline (reference sequence). The CDR3 protein is CAWMSLAGVSNEQFF. In DNA form, the CDR3 reads TGTGCCTGGATGTCGCTAGCGGGAGTAAGCAATGAGCAGTTCTTC.

The V gene is TRBV14, the J gene TRBJ1-2, with D perhaps TRBD1 (6 bases). Between the trimmed V and J ends, which lost 2 bases and 3 bases, there was a span of 13 bases. The CDR3 spans 15 residues. CDR1 and CDR2 from the germline V gene are SGHDN and FVKESK. CDR3 residues: CASSQYQGGHYGYTF. CDR3 DNA sequence: TGTGCCAGCAGCCAATATCAAGGGGGGCACTATGGCTACACCTTC.

This clone has only a few counts. J is TRBJ2-4 and V is TRBV9; D might be TRBD2 (7 bases). The CDR3 consists of 17 residues. V dropped 4 bases and J dropped 3 bases, with 20 bases sitting between them. Germline V gene data show CDR1 as SGDLS and CDR2 as YYNGEE. Here the CDR3 DNA reads TGTGCCAGCAGCCCCCGGTCCGGGGGGCCGGACAAAAACATTCAGTACTTC. It codes for CASSPRSGGPDKNIQYF.

In this sample, this clone turned up a few times. V usage is TRBV19 and J usage is TRBJ1-1; unclear D gene. The ends were cut back, 7 bases at V and 7 bases at J, with 13 bases in the middle. This CDR3 region has 12 residues. CDR1 LNHDA and CDR2 SQIVND come from the germline V gene (reference sequence). DNA for the CDR3: TGTGCCAGTAATCGCGGATTTGGTGAAGCTTTCTTT. It is translated as CASNRGFGEAFF.

The genes are TRBV4-1 and TRBJ1-1, with unresolved D. Trimming took off 7 bases at V and 1 base at J, with 16 bases between the two ends. Germline V gene lookup returns CDR1 MGHRA and CDR2 YSYEKL. The CDR3 sequence is 15 residues long. The CDR3, as DNA: TGCGCCAGCACCCGATCGTGGGAATCGAACACTGAAGCTTTCTTT. It codes for CASTRSWESNTEAFF.

The chain links TRBV5-4 to TRBJ2-2; D is uncertain. CDR1 is SGHNT and CDR2 is YYREEE in the germline V gene (reference sequence). Trimming took 0 bases from V and 3 from J, leaving 12 bases between them. This CDR3 contains 16 residues. CDR3 residues: CASSLGRTYDTGELFF. In DNA, the CDR3 is TGTGCCAGCAGCTTGGGACGGACCTATGACACCGGGGAGCTGTTTTTT.

The chain uses TRBV7-9 and TRBJ2-3; perhaps TRBD2 as D (5 bases). Germline V gene sequence: CDR1 SEHNR, CDR2 FQNEAQ (reference sequence). This CDR3 is 17 amino acids long. The V end was cut by 4 bases, the J end by 0 bases, with 17 bases between. The CDR3 region is CASSSRAPRTSTDTQYF. CDR3 DNA: TGTGCCAGCAGCTCCCGCGCCCCCCGGACTAGCACAGATACGCAGTATTTT.

The rearrangement joins TRBV18 to TRBJ2-7, with D possibly TRBD1 on 5 matching bases. The CDR3 is 14 residues long. CDR1 and CDR2 (germline): KGHSH, LQKENI. Trimming took off 2 bases at V and 3 bases at J, with 11 bases between the two ends. This CDR3 reads CASSPSAQGYEQYF. The CDR3 region has the DNA TGTGCCAGCTCACCATCCGCCCAGGGCTACGAGCAGTACTTC.